The 4 T cell receptor beta chains in this list originate from one sample, sequenced in a study of cytomegalovirus exposure and HLA in healthy donors. The PCR made use of 60 Vbeta and 13 Jbeta primers. Assay used: immunoSEQ multiplex PCR; TCRdb lists only in-frame clones, some missing. The sample contains 250,000 or so clones, around nine tenths of which appear only once. The source material was PBMCs. These receptor sequences come from a girl aged 2-10 years in good health and CMV-seronegative.

This rearrangement joins TRBV5-4 to TRBJ2-7, with TRBD1 matching 7 bases. The germline gives CDR1 SGHNT, CDR2 YYREEE (reference sequence). CDR3 length: 12 residues. V was clipped by 4 bases and J by 5 bases; unmatched bases: 3. In nucleotides, the CDR3 is TGTGCCAGCAGCCTCGGGACAGACGAGCAGTACTTC. This encodes CASSLGTDEQYF.

The chain carries TRBV7-9 and TRBJ2-3; D gene unclear. Germline assignment: CDR1 SEHNR and CDR2 FQNEAQ (reference sequence). Trimming stripped 5 bases from V and 6 bases from J, with 12 bases between. This CDR3 spans 13 amino acids. The chain's CDR3 is CASSKSGGDTQYF. The CDR3 DNA reads as TGTGCCAGCAGCAAATCAGGTGGGGATACGCAGTATTTT.

The CDR3 region has the DNA TGTGCCAGCAGCCAAGCTACTAGCGGTAACAATGAGCAGTTCTTC. Its protein product is CASSQATSGNNEQFF. This chain uses TRBV4-2 with TRBJ2-1; 8 bases line up with TRBD2. V gave up 1 base and J gave up 5 bases; unmatched junction bases: 4. Germline loops: CDR1 LGHNA, CDR2 YNFKEQ. The CDR3 consists of 15 residues.

This sequence joins TRBV9 and TRBJ2-7; 9 positions agree with TRBD2. J was trimmed by 1 base and V by 3 bases; bases with no gene match: 11. This CDR3 is 17 amino acids long. Germline V CDR1 and CDR2: SGDLS, YYNGEE. In nucleotides, the CDR3 is TGTGCCAGCAGCGGGGGAGGGCGGGGGGGCTTTTCCTACGAGCAGTACTTC. This encodes CASSGGGRGGFSYEQYF.